Listed below are T cell receptor beta chains from one sample, sequenced in a study of vaccination effects on CD4 cells after COVID-19. Antigens of these TCRs are unknown. Some clones are missing from TCRdb's copy, which holds only in-frame ones; the method was immunoSEQ multiplex PCR. The table includes 25,000 to 30,000 clones, approximately 80% detected once. Sample: CD4+ T cells from PBMCs cultured with HCoV-NL63 spike peptides, taken before COVID-19 vaccination. The source of these receptors is a human donor who received a COVID-19 vaccine. Both conserved end residues are part of each CDR3. Each record gives: V gene, clone size, J gene, CDR3 protein. The size field is filled for only some rows; it gives once, few, many or a size class.

TRBV4-2	.	TRBJ2-1	CASSQDQAGTSFNEQFF
TRBV7-2	once	TRBJ2-5	CASSSGLAYQETQYF
TRBV9	.	TRBJ2-5	CASSVGTGGVETQYF
TRBV5-1	few	TRBJ1-6	CASSPSARGGVNSPLHF
TRBV9	.	TRBJ2-7	CASSVEEQRAGEQYF
TRBV11-2	.	TRBJ2-7	CATDTRDSPYEQYF
TRBV7-9	.	TRBJ2-7	CASSLAIFGGYEQYF
TRBV4-2	.	TRBJ2-1	CASSQGGSLDEQFF
TRBV28	once	TRBJ2-7	CASSLKLAGASVGYEQYF
TRBV4-1	few	TRBJ1-2	CASSQELIGVGYGYTF
TRBV6-1	.	TRBJ2-5	CASSERGLAMETQYF
TRBV5-6	.	TRBJ1-2	CASSLKGQYGYTF
TRBV5-1	.	TRBJ1-4	CASSQTGTSNEKLFF
TRBV19	.	TRBJ1-2	CASRRQGTEGYTF
TRBV5-8	.	TRBJ2-7	CASSRDRGRAYEQYF
TRBV28	.	TRBJ2-2	CASRWTANTGELFF
TRBV10-3	.	TRBJ2-3	CAARTSGTTDTQYF
TRBV5-1	.	TRBJ2-7	CASSLSLTGVQYF
TRBV19	few	TRBJ1-5	CASSIMIGINQPQHF
TRBV21-1	.	TRBJ1-5	CASSKWGGRATNQPQHF
TRBV6-5	.	TRBJ2-3	CASSVTRTGADTQYF
TRBV7-9	once	TRBJ1-2	CASSSQALHNYGYTF
TRBV27	.	TRBJ1-5	CASSFGDINHPPQHF
TRBV28	.	TRBJ2-7	CASSSGGGGTYEQYF
TRBV3-1/TRBV3-2	.	TRBJ2-5	CASSRGGLAGQETQYF
TRBV9	.	TRBJ2-5	CASSVGTGWGETQYF
TRBV11-2	.	TRBJ2-1	CASSSQGNYNEQFF
TRBV2	.	TRBJ1-2	CASSEDAGAAYGYTF
TRBV11-3	.	TRBJ1-1	CASSPDSSNTEAFF
TRBV6-5	.	TRBJ2-5	CASSYPGETQYF
TRBV7-8	.	TRBJ2-2	CASSLREGGELFF
TRBV6-5	.	TRBJ1-2	CASTKEEGNGYTF
TRBV5-6	.	TRBJ2-7	CASSFSGTSYEQYF
TRBV19	.	TRBJ2-2	CASRLAGNTGELFF
TRBV11-3	.	TRBJ2-2	CASSPAGTVTGELFF
TRBV11-2	few	TRBJ1-6	CASSLGGTGVSPLHF
TRBV7-2	.	TRBJ1-5	CASSLADAGGNNQPQHF
TRBV6-1	once	TRBJ1-4	CASSETGRATNEKLFF
TRBV6-2/TRBV6-3	.	TRBJ2-7	CASSRTPYEQYF
TRBV7-9	.	TRBJ2-1	CASSRLADEQFF
TRBV3-1/TRBV3-2	.	TRBJ1-4	CASSPRSGDTNEKLFF
TRBV11-1	.	TRBJ2-7	CASRLGQGSYEQYF
TRBV29-1	.	TRBJ2-3	CSVQTSGRADTQYF
TRBV13	.	TRBJ1-1	CASSRTAMNTEAFF
TRBV30	.	TRBJ1-1	CAWSVRATEAFF
TRBV5-5	.	TRBJ1-2	CASSLAGTGTSNYGYTF
TRBV12-3/TRBV12-4	.	TRBJ1-2	CASTLGVFYGYTF
TRBV6-1	.	TRBJ2-1	CASSVSYSGESYNEQFF
TRBV5-5	.	TRBJ1-1	CASSWTALRTEAFF
TRBV5-4	.	TRBJ2-5	CASSPGTSEETQYF
TRBV5-1	once	TRBJ2-3	CASKGGGGWKDTQYF
TRBV30	.	TRBJ2-5	CAWSGGSSWAQETQYF
TRBV19	.	TRBJ2-5	CASSIDSTSGRPWETQYF
TRBV12-3/TRBV12-4	.	TRBJ1-2	CASLAGANYGYTF
TRBV4-1	few	TRBJ1-5	CASSQDFTGSNQPQHF
TRBV5-1	.	TRBJ2-3	CASSLAIVSDTQYF
TRBV6-1	few	TRBJ1-5	CASSAPHRKGPYSNQPQHF
TRBV27	few	TRBJ1-6	CASSLSPTGDYNSPLHF
TRBV3-1/TRBV3-2	once	TRBJ1-2	CASSQRQGYLLYGYTF
TRBV11-2	.	TRBJ1-2	CASRFPWDRGGGGYTF